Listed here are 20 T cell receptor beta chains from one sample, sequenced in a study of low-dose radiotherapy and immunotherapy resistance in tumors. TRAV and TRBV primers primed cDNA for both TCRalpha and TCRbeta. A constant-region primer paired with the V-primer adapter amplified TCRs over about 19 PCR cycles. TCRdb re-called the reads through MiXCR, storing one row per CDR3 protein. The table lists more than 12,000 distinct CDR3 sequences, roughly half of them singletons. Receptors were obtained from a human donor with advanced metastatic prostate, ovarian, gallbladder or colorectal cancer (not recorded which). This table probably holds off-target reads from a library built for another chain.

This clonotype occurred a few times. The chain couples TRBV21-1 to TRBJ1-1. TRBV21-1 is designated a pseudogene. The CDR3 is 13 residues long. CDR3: CASSSHMNTEAFF. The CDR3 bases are TGTGCCAGCAGCAGTCACATGAACACTGAAGCTTTCTTT.

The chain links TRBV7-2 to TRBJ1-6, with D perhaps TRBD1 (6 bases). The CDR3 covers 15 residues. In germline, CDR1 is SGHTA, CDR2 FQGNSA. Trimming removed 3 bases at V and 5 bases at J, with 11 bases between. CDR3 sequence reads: CASSFQGHNNSPLHF. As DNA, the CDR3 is TGTGCCAGCAGCTTTCAGGGGCATAATAATTCACCCCTCCACTTT.

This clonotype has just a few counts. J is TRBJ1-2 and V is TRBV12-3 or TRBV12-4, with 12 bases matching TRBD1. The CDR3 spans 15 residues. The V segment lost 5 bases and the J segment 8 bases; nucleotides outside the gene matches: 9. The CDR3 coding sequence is TGTGCCAGCAGTAGGCCGGGACAGGGGGCGTCAGGCTACACCTTC. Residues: CASSRPGQGASGYTF.

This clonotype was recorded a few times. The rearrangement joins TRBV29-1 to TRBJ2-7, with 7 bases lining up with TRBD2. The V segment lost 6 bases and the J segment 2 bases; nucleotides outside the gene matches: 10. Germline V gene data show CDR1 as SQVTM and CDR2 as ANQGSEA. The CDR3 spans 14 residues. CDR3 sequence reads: CSVVGLENTYEQYF. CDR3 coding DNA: TGCAGCGTCGTCGGACTAGAGAATACCTACGAGCAGTACTTC.

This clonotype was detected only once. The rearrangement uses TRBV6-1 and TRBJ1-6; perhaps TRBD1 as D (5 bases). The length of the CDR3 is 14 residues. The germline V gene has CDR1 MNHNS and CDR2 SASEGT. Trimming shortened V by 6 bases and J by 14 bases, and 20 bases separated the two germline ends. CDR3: CASSKRTTAGSLHF. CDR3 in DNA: TGTGCCAGCAGCAAGAGGACAACGGCGGGGTCCCTCCACTTT.

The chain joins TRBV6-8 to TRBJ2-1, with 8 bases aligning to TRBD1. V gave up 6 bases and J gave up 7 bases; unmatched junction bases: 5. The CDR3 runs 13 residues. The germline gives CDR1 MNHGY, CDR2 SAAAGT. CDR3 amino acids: CASRGRGPNEQFF. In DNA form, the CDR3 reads TGTGCCAGCAGGGGCAGGGGGCCTAATGAGCAGTTCTTC.

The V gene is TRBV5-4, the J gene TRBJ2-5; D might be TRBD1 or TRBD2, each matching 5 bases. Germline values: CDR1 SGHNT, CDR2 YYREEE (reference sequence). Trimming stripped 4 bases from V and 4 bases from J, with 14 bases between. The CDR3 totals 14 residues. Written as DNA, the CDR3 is TGTGCCAGCAGCACGGGGTCTACAGGAGAGACCCAGTACTTC. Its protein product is CASSTGSTGETQYF.

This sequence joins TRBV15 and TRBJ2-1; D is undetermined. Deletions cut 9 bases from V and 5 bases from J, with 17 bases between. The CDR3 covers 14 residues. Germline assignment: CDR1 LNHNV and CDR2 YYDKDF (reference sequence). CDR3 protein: CATAPGPEHNEQFF. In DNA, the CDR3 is TGTGCCACGGCCCCCGGCCCAGAGCACAATGAGCAGTTCTTC.

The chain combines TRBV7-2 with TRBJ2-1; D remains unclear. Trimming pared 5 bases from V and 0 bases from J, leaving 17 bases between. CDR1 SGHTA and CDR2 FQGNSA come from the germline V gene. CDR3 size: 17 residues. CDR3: CASSRLRSESSYNEQFF. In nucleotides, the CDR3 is TGTGCCAGCAGCCGACTCCGAAGCGAGAGCTCCTACAATGAGCAGTTCTTC.

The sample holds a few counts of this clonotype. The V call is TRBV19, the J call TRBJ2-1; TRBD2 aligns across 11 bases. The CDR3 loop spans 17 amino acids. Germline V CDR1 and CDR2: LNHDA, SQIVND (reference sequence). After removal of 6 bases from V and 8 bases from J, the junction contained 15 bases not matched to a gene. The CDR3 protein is CASRGPRLAGTRDEQFF. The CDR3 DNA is TGTGCCAGTAGGGGCCCTCGACTAGCGGGAACTAGGGATGAGCAGTTCTTC.

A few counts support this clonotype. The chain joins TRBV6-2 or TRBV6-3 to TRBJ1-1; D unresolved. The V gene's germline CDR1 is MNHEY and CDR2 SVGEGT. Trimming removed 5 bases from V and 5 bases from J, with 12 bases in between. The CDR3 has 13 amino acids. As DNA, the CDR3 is TGTGCCAGCAGTGAGGGCCCTCGGACTGAAGCTTTCTTT. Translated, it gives CASSEGPRTEAFF.

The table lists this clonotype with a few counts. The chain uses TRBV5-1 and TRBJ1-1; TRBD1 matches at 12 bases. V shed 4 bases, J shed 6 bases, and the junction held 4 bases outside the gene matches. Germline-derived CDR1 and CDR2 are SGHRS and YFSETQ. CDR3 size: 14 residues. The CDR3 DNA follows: TGCGCCAGCAGCCCGGGACAGGGGGCCTCTGAAGCTTTCTTT. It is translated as CASSPGQGASEAFF.

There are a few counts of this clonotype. The CDR3 DNA reads as TGTGCCAGCAGCGTCGGGACAGTCAATTCACCCCTCCACTTT. This translates into CASSVGTVNSPLHF. The J gene is TRBJ1-6, the V gene TRBV11-3, with 7 bases fitting TRBD1. This CDR3 has 14 residues. The germline CDR1 and CDR2 sequences are SGHNT and YENEEA. Trimming at V came to 5 bases and at J to 7 bases, leaving 5 bases not matched to a gene.

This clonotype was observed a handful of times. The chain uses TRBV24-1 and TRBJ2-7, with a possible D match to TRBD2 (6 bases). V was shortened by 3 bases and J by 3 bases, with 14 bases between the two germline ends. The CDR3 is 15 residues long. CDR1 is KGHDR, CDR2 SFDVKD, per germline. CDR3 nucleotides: TGTGCCACCAGTGATGCGGGGCCCCGGAGCTACGAGCAGTACTTC. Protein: CATSDAGPRSYEQYF.

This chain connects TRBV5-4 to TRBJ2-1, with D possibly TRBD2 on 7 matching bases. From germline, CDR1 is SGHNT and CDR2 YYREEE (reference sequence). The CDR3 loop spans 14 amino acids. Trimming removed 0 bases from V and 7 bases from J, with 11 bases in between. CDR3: CASSLGGGSNEQFF. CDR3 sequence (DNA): TGTGCCAGCAGCTTGGGGGGGGGCAGTAATGAGCAGTTCTTC. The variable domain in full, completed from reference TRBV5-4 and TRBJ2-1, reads ETGVTQSPTHLIKTRGQQVTLRCSSQSGHNTVSWYQQALGQGPQFIFQYYREEENGRGNFPPRFSGLQFPNYSSELNVNALELDDSALYLCASSLGGGSNEQFFGPGTRLTVL.

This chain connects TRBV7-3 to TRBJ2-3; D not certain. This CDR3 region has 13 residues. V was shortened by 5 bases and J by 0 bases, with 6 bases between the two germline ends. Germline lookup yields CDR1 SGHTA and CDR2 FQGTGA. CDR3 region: CASSRDSTDTQYF. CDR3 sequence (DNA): TGTGCCAGCAGCCGTGACAGCACAGATACGCAGTATTTT.

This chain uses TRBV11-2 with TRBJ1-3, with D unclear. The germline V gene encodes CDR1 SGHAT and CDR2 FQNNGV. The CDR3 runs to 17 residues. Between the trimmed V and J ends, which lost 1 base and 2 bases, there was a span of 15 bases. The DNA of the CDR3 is TGTGCCAGCAGCTTAGTGAAGTGGATGGGGACTGGAAACACCATATATTTT. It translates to CASSLVKWMGTGNTIYF. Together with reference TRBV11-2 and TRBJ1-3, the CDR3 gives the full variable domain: EAGVAQSPRYKIIEKRQSVAFWCNPISGHATLYWYQQILGQGPKLLIQFQNNGVVDDSQLPKDRFSAERLKGVDSTLKIQPAKLEDSAVYLCASSLVKWMGTGNTIYFGEGSWLTVV.

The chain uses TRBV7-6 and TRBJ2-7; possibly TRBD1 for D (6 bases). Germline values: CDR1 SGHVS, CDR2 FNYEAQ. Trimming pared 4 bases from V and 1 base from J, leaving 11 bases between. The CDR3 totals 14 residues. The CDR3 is CASSSEGVSYEQYF. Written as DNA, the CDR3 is TGTGCCAGCAGCTCAGAGGGGGTTTCCTACGAGCAGTACTTC.

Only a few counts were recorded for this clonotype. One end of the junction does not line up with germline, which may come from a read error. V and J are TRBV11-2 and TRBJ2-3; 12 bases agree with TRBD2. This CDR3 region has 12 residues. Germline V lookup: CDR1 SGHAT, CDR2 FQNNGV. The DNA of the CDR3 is TGTGCCAGCAGCCTGACTAGCGGGAGCGCCCATTTT. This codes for CASSLTSGSAHF.

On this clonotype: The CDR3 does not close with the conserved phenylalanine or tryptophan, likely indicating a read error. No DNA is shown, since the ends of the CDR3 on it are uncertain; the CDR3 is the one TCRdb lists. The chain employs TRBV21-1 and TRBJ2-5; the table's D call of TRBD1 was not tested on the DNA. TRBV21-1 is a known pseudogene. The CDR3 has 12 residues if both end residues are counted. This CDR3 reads CASSKEVGAVDG.